The next 2 T cell receptor beta chains were all read from a single sample in a study of cytomegalovirus exposure and HLA in healthy donors. The PCR made use of 60 Vbeta and 13 Jbeta primers. The table came from immunoSEQ multiplex PCR; TCRdb's copy has only in-frame clones and leaves some out. The table lists some 120,000 clones, more than 60% of them singletons. Sequencing was performed on PBMCs. These receptors were collected from a woman aged 60-75 years in good health and CMV-seropositive.

The V call is TRBV7-2, the J call TRBJ2-3; D is uncertain. This CDR3 has 14 residues. Germline-derived CDR1 and CDR2 are SGHTA and FQGNSA. V was trimmed by 1 base and J by 6 bases, leaving 11 bases between them. The chain's CDR3 is CASSLEGVSDTQYF. DNA of the CDR3: TGTGCCAGCAGCTTAGAAGGAGTGTCCGATACGCAGTATTTT.

The CDR3 region is CATSFKRSYNEQFF. In DNA form, the CDR3 reads TGTGCCACCAGCTTCAAGCGGAGTTACAATGAGCAGTTCTTC. This chain links TRBV15 with TRBJ2-1; a possible D gene is TRBD2 (5 bases). The CDR3 is 14 amino acids. Germline assignment: CDR1 LNHNV and CDR2 YYDKDF (reference sequence). Trimming left V 5 bases short and J 4 bases short, with 12 bases between.